This T cell receptor (beta chain) was sequenced during a study of cytomegalovirus exposure and HLA in healthy donors. V was pared by 4 bases and J by 5 bases, with 11 bases between. CDR3 length: 13 amino acids. In germline, CDR1 is SGHTA, CDR2 FQGTGA. On this clone: Its antigen is still unknown.

Study outcomes and limitations: Among donors in an Asian-associated ancestry cluster, a later analysis reportedly found fewer N-insertions than the approximately 700-donor mean. More clonal expansion characterized HLA-associated TCR beta chains than equally common others in a later analysis.

PCR was performed using 60 Vbeta and 13 Jbeta primers. The assay was immunoSEQ multiplex PCR, and TCRdb's table has in-frame clones only and misses some. The sample shows about 130,000 clones, 75% to 85% of them seen only once. Sequencing was carried out using PBMCs. This TCR was sampled from a woman aged 18-29 years in good health and CMV-seropositive. The gene calls are TRBV7-3 and TRBJ2-5; D gene unclear. The CDR3 DNA reads TGTGCCAGCAGCTCGGGTGTTGGGGAGACCCAGTACTTC. This encodes CASSSGVGETQYF.